This record concerns one T cell receptor (beta chain) sequence. Original methodology: Estimation of nucleated cell counts was performed using reference gene primer amplification. Method: immunoSEQ multiplex PCR; TCRdb's copy keeps in-frame clones and lacks some. V and J calls and clone size are given by that table; D and trimming were obtained from the DNA. This table has 110,000 to 150,000 clones, approximately 85% appearing once. There are 11 residues in the CDR3. The germline gives CDR1 MDHEN, CDR2 SYDVKM. The sample is drawn from a study of blood T cell repertoires in COVID-19. The overall study: Researchers got acute and convalescent COVID-19 samples from the United States, Italy and Spain. From T cells, B-cell-depleted T cells, or PBMCs came the material, which was cDNA or gDNA.

The rearrangement joins TRBV28 to TRBJ1-5; D possibly corresponds to TRBD1 (5 bases). This TCR derives from a man between 50 and 59 years old with acute or convalescent COVID-19. Sequenced material: peripheral blood. CDR3 bases: TGTGCGGTGGGGGGTCATCAGCCCCAGCATTTT. Protein sequence: CAVGGHQPQHF.